These 10 T cell receptor beta chains share one sample of origin, sequenced in a study of blood T cell repertoires in COVID-19. The repertoire was sequenced with immunoSEQ multiplex PCR; TCRdb's copy has only in-frame clones and lacks some. The table has a few hundred thousand clones, roughly 90% seen once; the top ten hold 3%. The specimen sequenced was peripheral blood. The receptors shown here come from a young woman with COVID-19, enrolled during active disease.

This chain connects TRBV7-2 to TRBJ2-7, with D perhaps matching TRBD2 (7 bases). Trimming took off 1 base at V and 5 bases at J, with 21 bases between the two ends. Looked up from germline, CDR1 is SGHTA and CDR2 is FQGNSA. This CDR3 comprises 17 residues. The CDR3 nucleotides are TGTGCCAGCAGCTTAGTATTCCAAAGGGGGAGGGCAGACGAGCAGTACTTC. This translates into CASSLVFQRGRADEQYF.

This chain links TRBV20-1 with TRBJ1-2; perhaps TRBD1 as D (5 bases). Trimming shortened V by 3 bases and J by 5 bases, and 10 bases separated the two germline ends. This CDR3 is 12 amino acids long. Looked up from germline, CDR1 is DFQATT and CDR2 is SNEGSKA (reference sequence). In nucleotides, the CDR3 is TGCAGTGCTAGTGGTCAGGGATATGGCTACACCTTC. Translation: CSASGQGYGYTF.

In regard to this clone: This specimen includes other DNA sequences encoding the same CDR3. The chain has TRBV9 and TRBJ2-1; TRBD2 matches 9 bases. Trimming at V came to 4 bases and at J to 4 bases, leaving 6 bases not matched to a gene. Germline V gene data show CDR1 as SGDLS and CDR2 as YYNGEE. The CDR3 has 15 amino acids. CDR3 amino acids: CASSPSGGLYNEQFF. DNA of the CDR3: TGTGCCAGCAGCCCAAGCGGGGGGCTATACAATGAGCAGTTCTTC.

Only one count was recorded for this clone. In the same sample, other DNA sequences code for this CDR3. The V call is TRBV15, the J call TRBJ2-7, with 10 positions matching TRBD1. Germline V gene sequence: CDR1 LNHNV, CDR2 YYDKDF (reference sequence). This CDR3 comprises 13 residues. V trimming: 5 bases; J trimming: 3 bases; junction bases outside the gene matches: 1. The CDR3, as DNA: TGTGCCACCAGCCGGGACAGGGGCTACGAGCAGTACGTC. This encodes CATSRDRGYEQYV.

V and J are TRBV10-3 and TRBJ2-2; the match to TRBD1 covers 9 bases. Germline CDR1 is ENHRY and CDR2 is SYGVKD. The CDR3 runs to 15 residues. The V gene end was trimmed by 6 bases and the J gene end by 11 bases; junction bases not matched to a gene: 13. CDR3 DNA sequence: TGTGCCATCAGCGGCTCCACAACAGGGGGCCGCGAGCTGTTTTTT. As protein: CAISGSTTGGRELFF.

The rearrangement joins TRBV4-3 to TRBJ1-6; D gene unclear. Trimming shortened V by 1 base and J by 8 bases, and 9 bases separated the two germline ends. The length of the CDR3 is 14 residues. Germline CDR1 reads LGHNA; CDR2 reads YSLEER. CDR3: CASSQALRDSPLHF. In DNA form, the CDR3 reads TGCGCCAGCAGCCAAGCTCTGAGGGATTCACCCCTCCACTTT.

The chain combines TRBV30 with TRBJ2-1; D is perhaps TRBD2 (6 bases). Germline CDR1 GTSNPN, CDR2 SVGIG (reference sequence). The CDR3 loop spans 14 amino acids. The V and J ends lost 5 bases and 5 bases respectively, with 16 bases between them. CDR3 sequence: CAWARGTSHNEQFF. The CDR3 DNA follows: TGTGCCTGGGCTCGGGGGACGAGCCACAATGAGCAGTTCTTC.

V usage is TRBV4-3 and J usage is TRBJ1-6; 8 bases map to TRBD1. J gave up 9 bases and V 0 bases, and 10 bases lay outside the gene matches. Germline lookup yields CDR1 LGHNA and CDR2 YSLEER. The CDR3 has 17 residues. The CDR3 DNA sequence: TGCGCCAGCAGCCAAGATTCGGGAGCAGGGGGCACTTCACCCCTCCACTTT. This gives the protein CASSQDSGAGGTSPLHF.

V is TRBV28 and J is TRBJ2-6; D remains unclear. This CDR3 has 14 amino acids. Germline V CDR1 and CDR2: MDHEN, SYDVKM. The germline V and J ends were trimmed by 3 bases and 0 bases, with 3 bases remaining between them. CDR3 loop: CASSFISGANVLTF. CDR3 nucleotides: TGTGCCAGCAGTTTTATCTCTGGGGCCAACGTCCTGACTTTC.

The CDR3 nucleotides are TGTGCCAGCAGCAAAGGGGGGACTAGCGTGGATACGCAGTATTTT. This encodes CASSKGGTSVDTQYF. This sequence joins TRBV21-1 and TRBJ2-3; TRBD2 was called by the table and not checked on the DNA. TRBV21-1 is termed a pseudogene. The CDR3 has 15 amino acids.